This T cell receptor beta chain was captured in a study of blood T cell repertoires in COVID-19. Study-level background: The origin of the acute and convalescent COVID-19 samples was the United States, Italy and Spain. PBMCs, B-cell-depleted T cells, or T cells provided the cDNA or gDNA that made up the material.

In the original analysis: Reference gene primers were amplified, and this amplification served to estimate nucleated cell counts. Sequencing used immunoSEQ multiplex PCR; TCRdb keeps in-frame clones, though not all of them. V and J calls and clone size follow that table, whereas D and trimming were derived from the DNA. This sample has some 350,000 clones; roughly nine tenths occur once, and the top ten carry approximately 1%. Trimming took off 6 bases at V and 3 bases at J, with 10 bases between the two ends. CDR3 length equals 13 residues. The germline V gene has CDR1 ENHRY and CDR2 SYGVKD. This receptor was obtained from a man aged 18 to 29 who had recovered from COVID-19. The rearrangement links TRBV10-3 to TRBJ2-3, with a tentative D call TRBD2 (6 bases). Sequenced input: PBMCs or T cells enriched from blood (not recorded which). The DNA of the CDR3 is TGTGCCATCAGGACGGAGGGTACAGATACGCAGTATTTT. This codes for CAIRTEGTDTQYF.